This entry is about one T cell receptor beta chain. This specimen belongs to a study of Ad26.COV2.S vaccination and SARS-CoV-2 variants. The CDR3 extends over 16 amino acids. V dropped 3 bases and J dropped 0; count of bases not matched to a gene: 7. Germline-derived CDR1 and CDR2 are SGHRS and YFSETQ. Some clones are missing from TCRdb's copy, which holds only in-frame ones; the method was immunoSEQ multiplex PCR. The table shows roughly 400,000 clones, with about nine tenths occurring only once. Treatment specified: some 20 received Ad26.COV2.S at low or high dose, single or two shots; about 5 received placebo; per-sample allocation not given. Following the first vaccine or placebo injection, samples were taken on day 63.

This receptor was obtained from a person aged 18 to 65 who received the Ad26.COV2.S COVID-19 vaccine or a placebo. Material: peripheral blood, obtained in a trial of Ad26.COV2.S vaccine versus placebo. The rearrangement links TRBV5-1 to TRBJ1-1; TRBD1 agrees at 8 bases. CDR3 sequence reads: CASSSGQGRMNTEAFF. CDR3 DNA sequence: TGCGCCAGCAGCTCCGGACAGGGTAGGATGAACACTGAAGCTTTCTTT.